These 7 T cell receptor beta chains came from one sample sequenced in a study of OX40 agonist ivuxolimab in advanced cancers. The repertoire was sequenced with immunoSEQ multiplex PCR; TCRdb's copy has only in-frame clones and lacks some. The data hold tens of thousands of clones, with 87% observed a single time. This specimen was CD4+ or CD8+ T cells sorted from blood, taken in a trial of the OX40 agonist ivuxolimab. The receptors come from an adult with an advanced solid tumor such as melanoma, head and neck, liver or kidney cancer.

This chain links TRBV25-1 with TRBJ1-6; D gene uncertain. The CDR3 is 14 amino acids. The V gene lost 8 bases and the J gene lost 3 bases, with 11 bases spanning the gap. Germline lookup yields CDR1 MGHDK and CDR2 SYGVNS. CDR3 nucleotide sequence: TGTGCCAGCGGCCCGGGAAGCTATAATTCACCCCTCCACTTT. It encodes CASGPGSYNSPLHF.

This sequence joins TRBV5-1 and TRBJ1-3; the match to TRBD1 covers 8 bases. This CDR3 is built from 16 residues. With 2 bases clipped from V and 2 bases from J, the junction kept 6 bases outside the gene matches. Germline loops: CDR1 SGHRS, CDR2 YFSETQ. The DNA of the CDR3 is TGCGCCAGCAGCTTTTGGACAGGGTCGACTGGAAACACCATATATTTT. As protein: CASSFWTGSTGNTIYF.

The chain employs TRBV7-9 and TRBJ2-5; unclear D gene. The germline gives CDR1 SEHNR, CDR2 FQNEAQ (reference sequence). V was trimmed by 5 bases and J by 5 bases, leaving 3 bases between them. The CDR3 runs 10 residues. CDR3 bases: TGTGCCAGCAGCCATGAGACCCAGTACTTC. Its translation is CASSHETQYF.

This clone was observed once. The J gene is TRBJ2-7, the V gene TRBV7-9; 8 positions match TRBD2. J gave up 5 bases and V 1 base, and 10 bases lay outside the gene matches. The V gene's germline CDR1 is SEHNR and CDR2 FQNEAQ (reference sequence). The CDR3 has 16 residues. CDR3 coding DNA: TGTGCCAGCAGCTTAGGGAGAGCGGGAGCACTCGACGAGCAGTACTTC. It yields the protein CASSLGRAGALDEQYF.

The DNA of the CDR3 is TGTGCCAGCAGCGAAGAGGCCGGGACAGGTTATTCCTACGAGCAGTACTTC. This codes for CASSEEAGTGYSYEQYF. The chain has TRBV7-9 and TRBJ2-7; 8 bases agree with TRBD1. CDR3 length: 17 amino acids. V lost 5 bases and J lost 1; bases outside the gene matches: 13. CDR1 SEHNR and CDR2 FQNEAQ come from the germline V gene (reference sequence). Looking up the rest from reference TRBV7-9 and TRBJ2-7 gives the full variable domain: DTGVSQNPRHKITKRGQNVTFRCDPISEHNRLYWYRQTLGQGPEFLTYFQNEAQLEKSRLLSDRFSAERPKGSFSTLEIQRTEQGDSAMYLCASSEEAGTGYSYEQYFGPGTRLTVT.

V is TRBV6-4 and J is TRBJ1-3, with 9 bases lining up with TRBD1. Germline values: CDR1 MRHNA, CDR2 SNTAGT. Germline trimming cut 6 bases from V and 0 bases from J; bases unmatched to any gene: 6. This CDR3 is built from 16 residues. The CDR3 DNA reads as TGTGCCAGCAGGAGGACAGGGGCCAACTCTGGAAACACCATATATTTT. Encoded protein: CASRRTGANSGNTIYF.

The CDR3 DNA follows: TGTGCCAGCAGCTGGACAGGGGCTTGGGACGATGGCTACACCTTC. Amino acid sequence: CASSWTGAWDDGYTF. J is TRBJ1-2 and V is TRBV25-1; the match to TRBD1 covers 9 bases. V lost 6 bases to trimming and J lost 6 bases; unmatched junction nucleotides: 11. The CDR3 is made up of 15 amino acids. Germline V gene lookup returns CDR1 MGHDK and CDR2 SYGVNS.